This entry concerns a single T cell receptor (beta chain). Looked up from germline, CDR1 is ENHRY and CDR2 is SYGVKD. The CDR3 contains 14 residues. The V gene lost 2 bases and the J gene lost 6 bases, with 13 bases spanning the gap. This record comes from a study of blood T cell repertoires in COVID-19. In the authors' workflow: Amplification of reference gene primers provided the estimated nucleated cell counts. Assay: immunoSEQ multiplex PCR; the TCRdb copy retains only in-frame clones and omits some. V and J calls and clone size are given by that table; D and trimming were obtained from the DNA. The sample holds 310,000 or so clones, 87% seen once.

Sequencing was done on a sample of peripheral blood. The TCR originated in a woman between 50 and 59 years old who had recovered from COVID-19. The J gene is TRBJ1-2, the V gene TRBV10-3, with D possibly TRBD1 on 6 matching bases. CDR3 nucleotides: TGTGCCATCAGTGAGACTTCAGGGGTGAATGGCTACACCTTC. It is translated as CAISETSGVNGYTF.